Listed here are 29 T cell receptor beta chains from one sample, sequenced in a study of T-cell memory formation after mild COVID-19. One entry per CDR3 protein results from TCRdb running MiXCR on the 5' RACE reads. The data show 250,000 to 350,000 distinct CDR3 sequences, 15% to 20% seen once. The specimen sequenced was PBMCs or a T cell subset sorted from them (not recorded which). The receptors stem from a man in his late teens or twenties who had mild COVID-19 (a few samples of this study predate the infection). Cell type and time point are not known.

This clonotype was seen only a few times. The chain combines TRBV6-5 with TRBJ2-2; D is unresolved. V was clipped by 2 bases and J by 4 bases, with 11 bases between them. Germline V CDR1 and CDR2: MNHEY, SVGAGI. The CDR3 consists of 15 residues. This CDR3 reads CASSYNSIITGELFF. As DNA, the CDR3 is TGTGCCAGCAGTTACAACAGCATTATCACCGGGGAGCTGTTTTTT.

The gene calls are TRBV7-2 and TRBJ2-3, with D uncertain. V was clipped by 4 bases and J by 7 bases, with 18 bases between them. The CDR3 loop spans 15 amino acids. Germline V gene data show CDR1 as SGHTA and CDR2 as FQGNSA. CDR3 sequence reads: CASSSYFGRSNTQYF. The CDR3 DNA follows: TGTGCCAGCAGCTCCTACTTTGGTAGGTCGAATACGCAGTATTTT.

V and J are TRBV27 and TRBJ1-2, with TRBD1 matching over 8 bases. There are 14 residues in the CDR3. V shed 5 bases and J 4 bases; nucleotides not matched to a gene: 6. CDR1 and CDR2 (germline): MNHEY, SMNVEV (reference sequence). CDR3 coding DNA: TGTGCCAGCAGTCCAGAGACAGGGGCCTATGGCTACACCTTC. Protein: CASSPETGAYGYTF.

V and J are TRBV6-5 and TRBJ1-5; 10 bases fit TRBD1. The CDR3 spans 15 residues. Germline V lookup: CDR1 MNHEY, CDR2 SVGAGI. After removal of 7 bases from V and 6 bases from J, the junction contained 9 bases not matched to a gene. The CDR3 DNA reads as TGTGCCAGCACCGGGACAGGGGACAGACGTCAGCCCCAGCATTTT. It specifies CASTGTGDRRQPQHF.

The chain joins TRBV10-2 to TRBJ2-7; TRBD1 might be the D (5 bases). There are 17 residues in the CDR3. CDR1 WSHSY and CDR2 SAAADI come from the germline V gene. V shed 2 bases and J shed 4 bases, with 21 bases lying between them. CDR3 nucleotides: TGCGCCAGCAGTGAGAAGGGGCCAGCCTTTATTGCTTACGAGCAGTACTTC. It yields the protein CASSEKGPAFIAYEQYF.

This clonotype appeared many times. V gene TRBV20-1 combines with J gene TRBJ1-5; D possibly corresponds to TRBD1 (6 bases). The CDR3 has 13 residues. The germline gives CDR1 DFQATT, CDR2 SNEGSKA (reference sequence). Trimming cost V 6 bases and J 3 bases, with 12 bases left between them. CDR3 DNA sequence: TGCAGTGCCCGGGGGCAGAACAATCAGCCCCAGCATTTT. This codes for CSARGQNNQPQHF.

The gene calls are TRBV6-5 and TRBJ2-1, with a tentative D call TRBD1 (6 bases). Germline values: CDR1 MNHEY, CDR2 SVGAGI. The CDR3 length is 14 residues. V was trimmed by 6 bases and J by 5 bases, leaving 14 bases between them. The CDR3 bases are TGTGCCAGCAGAGTAGGGACACAGAACAATGAGCAGTTCTTC. Protein sequence: CASRVGTQNNEQFF.

This clonotype was detected only a few times. The CDR3 loop reads CASSVTGSTEAFF. CDR3 sequence (DNA): TGTGCCAGCAGCGTAACAGGGTCGACTGAAGCTTTCTTT. The rearrangement links TRBV9 to TRBJ1-1; D possibly corresponds to TRBD1 (6 bases). The CDR3 is 13 amino acids. V lost 1 base and J lost 5, with 9 bases in between. CDR1 is SGDLS, CDR2 YYNGEE, per germline.

The chain recombines TRBV12-3 or TRBV12-4 with TRBJ2-2, with unresolved D. The CDR3 has 12 residues. V was clipped by 5 bases and J by 9 bases, with 10 bases between them. Here the CDR3 reads CASSHPARELFF. The CDR3 DNA is TGTGCCAGCAGTCACCCCGCCCGGGAGCTGTTTTTT.

Only a few counts were recorded for this clonotype. This CDR3 is CASSLRQGQMNTEAFF. The CDR3 DNA follows: TGTGCCAGCAGTTTAAGACAGGGGCAAATGAACACTGAAGCTTTCTTT. The V and J genes are TRBV12-3 or TRBV12-4 and TRBJ1-1; 8 bases map to TRBD1. The V gene end was trimmed by 2 bases and the J gene end by 0 bases; junction bases not matched to a gene: 5. The CDR3 spans 16 residues.

The chain uses TRBV29-1 and TRBJ2-5, with a tentative D call TRBD2 (7 bases). Germline loops: CDR1 SQVTM, CDR2 ANQGSEA. Trimming cost V 7 bases and J 3 bases, with 15 bases left between them. This CDR3 spans 13 amino acids. The CDR3: CSGKKGGEETQYF. The DNA of the CDR3 is TGCAGCGGCAAAAAGGGGGGGGAAGAGACCCAGTACTTC.

This clonotype was seen more than once but under ten times. V gene TRBV11-2 combines with J gene TRBJ1-6; perhaps TRBD1 as D (6 bases). V gave up 4 bases and J gave up 8 bases, with 15 bases separating them. Germline CDR1 SGHAT, CDR2 FQNNGV. This CDR3 region has 15 residues. CDR3 bases: TGTGCCAGCAGCTCATTAATAGGGGGTCATTCACCCCTCCACTTT. It codes for CASSSLIGGHSPLHF.

This clonotype was counted only a few times. The V gene is TRBV4-3, the J gene TRBJ2-2; D unresolved. Trimming removed 1 base from V and 6 bases from J, with 15 bases in between. This CDR3 has 16 residues. The germline V gene encodes CDR1 LGHNA and CDR2 YSLEER. CDR3 region: CASSQGVGTKAGELFF. CDR3 DNA: TGCGCCAGCAGCCAAGGTGTGGGTACGAAGGCCGGGGAGCTGTTTTTT.

In its sample, this clonotype was seen a few times. The V and J genes are TRBV15 and TRBJ2-5; 9 bases map to TRBD2. Germline CDR1 is LNHNV and CDR2 is YYDKDF (reference sequence). With V trimmed by 4 bases and J by 1 base, 10 bases remained unmatched. The CDR3 contains 17 residues. The DNA of the CDR3 is TGTGCCACCAGCACTGGGGGAGCGGGGGGTAGCCAAGAGACCCAGTACTTC. Translating it yields CATSTGGAGGSQETQYF.

This clonotype was counted only a few times. The V and J genes are TRBV29-1 and TRBJ2-2, with D unclear. Germline V gives CDR1 SQVTM, CDR2 ANQGSEA. CDR3 length equals 11 residues. The V and J ends lost 3 bases and 5 bases respectively, with 4 bases between them. The CDR3 is CSVDFTGELFF. CDR3 sequence (DNA): TGCAGCGTTGACTTTACCGGGGAGCTGTTTTTT.

This clonotype was seen only a few times. The rearrangement uses TRBV7-9 and TRBJ2-3, with D hard to call. CDR3 length equals 13 residues. The V end was cut by 3 bases, the J end by 6 bases, with 10 bases between. The V gene's germline CDR1 is SEHNR and CDR2 FQNEAQ (reference sequence). The CDR3 region has the DNA TGTGCCAGCAGCTTTTCAGGTCCCGATACGCAGTATTTT. It codes for CASSFSGPDTQYF.

J is TRBJ1-1 and V is TRBV7-9; D may be TRBD1 (6 bases). CDR1 and CDR2 from the germline V gene are SEHNR and FQNEAQ (reference sequence). This CDR3 comprises 12 residues. The germline V and J ends were trimmed by 5 bases and 3 bases, with 7 bases remaining between them. The CDR3 spells CASSRGHTEAFF. The CDR3 DNA is TGTGCCAGCAGCCGGGGGCACACTGAAGCTTTCTTT.

This clonotype has just a few counts. The chain has TRBV5-1 and TRBJ2-5, with 8 bases identical to TRBD2. The germline CDR1 and CDR2 sequences are SGHRS and YFSETQ. The ends lost 1 base at V and 1 base at J; junction bases unmatched: 6. The CDR3 is 16 amino acids. The CDR3 here is CASSLMAGGAQETQYF. For the CDR3, the DNA is TGCGCCAGCAGCTTGATGGCGGGGGGAGCCCAAGAGACCCAGTACTTC.

CDR3 protein: CASSDRGPEQYV. The CDR3 DNA reads TGTGCCAGCAGTGACAGGGGGCCCGAGCAGTACGTC. V is TRBV6-2 or TRBV6-3 and J is TRBJ2-7; 10 nucleotides line up with TRBD1. CDR1 MNHEY and CDR2 SVGEGT come from the germline V gene. Trimming at V came to 5 bases and at J to 6 bases, leaving 1 base not matched to a gene. The CDR3 loop spans 12 amino acids.

This clonotype was counted ten times or more. The chain is built from TRBV2 and TRBJ2-1; 7 nucleotides match TRBD1. Germline V lookup: CDR1 SNHLY, CDR2 FYNNEI. Trimming took 5 bases from V and 12 from J; bases not matched to a gene: 4. This CDR3 has 11 residues. In DNA form, the CDR3 reads TGTGCCAGCAGTCAGGGGGAGCGGCAGTTCTTC. It translates to CASSQGERQFF.

The J gene is TRBJ2-3, the V gene TRBV6-2 or TRBV6-3; weak D call: TRBD1 (7 bases). The V end lost 8 bases, the J end lost 0 bases, and 15 bases lay between the germline ends. There are 15 residues in the CDR3. Germline V gene lookup returns CDR1 MNHEY and CDR2 SVGEGT. DNA for the CDR3: TGTGCCAGCGGACTACAGGGGTTTAGCACAGATACGCAGTATTTT. Its translation is CASGLQGFSTDTQYF.

The V call is TRBV30, the J call TRBJ2-1; D possibly corresponds to TRBD1 (6 bases). CDR3 length equals 12 residues. Germline lookup yields CDR1 GTSNPN and CDR2 SVGIG (reference sequence). V shed 4 bases and J shed 6 bases, with 10 bases lying between them. CDR3 coding DNA: TGTGCCTGGATACAGGGTCCCAATGAGCAGTTCTTC. Amino acids: CAWIQGPNEQFF.

J is TRBJ2-5 and V is TRBV27; perhaps TRBD2 as D (6 bases). There are 17 residues in the CDR3. V lost 5 bases and J lost 1, with 20 bases in between. Germline V gene sequence: CDR1 MNHEY, CDR2 SMNVEV (reference sequence). The CDR3 sequence is CASSPTPGGRGQETQYF. The CDR3 DNA reads as TGTGCCAGCAGTCCCACTCCCGGGGGTAGGGGCCAAGAGACCCAGTACTTC.

The rearrangement joins TRBV28 to TRBJ1-5; the D gene is possibly TRBD1 (6 bases). The germline gives CDR1 MDHEN, CDR2 SYDVKM. V lost 4 bases and J 3 bases, leaving 13 bases between the germline ends. CDR3 length: 15 residues. In DNA form, the CDR3 reads TGTGCCAGCAGTTCAGGAGGGGGGAACAATCAGCCCCAGCATTTT. Translation: CASSSGGGNNQPQHF.

V is TRBV7-9 and J is TRBJ2-5; TRBD2 might be the D (5 bases). CDR1 is SEHNR, CDR2 FQNEAQ, per germline (reference sequence). V lost 3 bases to trimming and J lost 2 bases, with 10 bases between them. The CDR3 covers 14 residues. CDR3 loop: CASSFEGFQETQYF. DNA for the CDR3: TGTGCCAGCAGCTTTGAGGGATTTCAAGAGACCCAGTACTTC.

This clonotype has ten or more counts. The chain links TRBV29-1 to TRBJ2-3, with a possible D match to TRBD2 (6 bases). V lost 6 bases to trimming and J lost 3 bases, with 19 bases between them. This CDR3 is built from 15 residues. Germline V CDR1 and CDR2: SQVTM, ANQGSEA. CDR3 residues: CSVGPESGRTDTQYF. Here the CDR3 DNA reads TGCAGCGTGGGACCCGAATCGGGGAGGACAGATACGCAGTATTTT.

This clonotype has just a few counts. The chain has TRBV4-3 and TRBJ2-5; D gene ambiguous. Germline V gene data show CDR1 as LGHNA and CDR2 as YSLEER. This CDR3 is 17 amino acids long. V was shortened by 2 bases and J by 3 bases, with 19 bases between the two germline ends. The CDR3 DNA reads as TGCGCCAGCAGCCAATCCCGATTTGGCGCCGCCGAAGAGACCCAGTACTTC. It codes for CASSQSRFGAAEETQYF.

CDR3 in amino acids: CASSFRVGTGVSYEQYF. In nucleotides, the CDR3 is TGTGCCAGCAGTTTCCGAGTTGGGACAGGGGTTTCCTACGAGCAGTACTTC. J is TRBJ2-7 and V is TRBV6-2 or TRBV6-3; 10 bases map to TRBD1. The germline gives CDR1 MNHEY, CDR2 SVGEGT. V was pared by 4 bases and J by 1 base, with 10 bases of the junction left unmatched. The CDR3 contains 17 residues.

This clonotype was seen a few times. The chain couples TRBV5-1 to TRBJ1-1; 10 nucleotides line up with TRBD1. The CDR3 is made up of 16 amino acids. Germline CDR1 is SGHRS and CDR2 is YFSETQ. V trimming: 3 bases; J trimming: 7 bases; junction bases outside the gene matches: 12. The CDR3: CASSSGLDRGIGEAFF. CDR3 nucleotide sequence: TGCGCCAGCAGCTCTGGTCTGGACAGGGGGATTGGTGAAGCTTTCTTT.